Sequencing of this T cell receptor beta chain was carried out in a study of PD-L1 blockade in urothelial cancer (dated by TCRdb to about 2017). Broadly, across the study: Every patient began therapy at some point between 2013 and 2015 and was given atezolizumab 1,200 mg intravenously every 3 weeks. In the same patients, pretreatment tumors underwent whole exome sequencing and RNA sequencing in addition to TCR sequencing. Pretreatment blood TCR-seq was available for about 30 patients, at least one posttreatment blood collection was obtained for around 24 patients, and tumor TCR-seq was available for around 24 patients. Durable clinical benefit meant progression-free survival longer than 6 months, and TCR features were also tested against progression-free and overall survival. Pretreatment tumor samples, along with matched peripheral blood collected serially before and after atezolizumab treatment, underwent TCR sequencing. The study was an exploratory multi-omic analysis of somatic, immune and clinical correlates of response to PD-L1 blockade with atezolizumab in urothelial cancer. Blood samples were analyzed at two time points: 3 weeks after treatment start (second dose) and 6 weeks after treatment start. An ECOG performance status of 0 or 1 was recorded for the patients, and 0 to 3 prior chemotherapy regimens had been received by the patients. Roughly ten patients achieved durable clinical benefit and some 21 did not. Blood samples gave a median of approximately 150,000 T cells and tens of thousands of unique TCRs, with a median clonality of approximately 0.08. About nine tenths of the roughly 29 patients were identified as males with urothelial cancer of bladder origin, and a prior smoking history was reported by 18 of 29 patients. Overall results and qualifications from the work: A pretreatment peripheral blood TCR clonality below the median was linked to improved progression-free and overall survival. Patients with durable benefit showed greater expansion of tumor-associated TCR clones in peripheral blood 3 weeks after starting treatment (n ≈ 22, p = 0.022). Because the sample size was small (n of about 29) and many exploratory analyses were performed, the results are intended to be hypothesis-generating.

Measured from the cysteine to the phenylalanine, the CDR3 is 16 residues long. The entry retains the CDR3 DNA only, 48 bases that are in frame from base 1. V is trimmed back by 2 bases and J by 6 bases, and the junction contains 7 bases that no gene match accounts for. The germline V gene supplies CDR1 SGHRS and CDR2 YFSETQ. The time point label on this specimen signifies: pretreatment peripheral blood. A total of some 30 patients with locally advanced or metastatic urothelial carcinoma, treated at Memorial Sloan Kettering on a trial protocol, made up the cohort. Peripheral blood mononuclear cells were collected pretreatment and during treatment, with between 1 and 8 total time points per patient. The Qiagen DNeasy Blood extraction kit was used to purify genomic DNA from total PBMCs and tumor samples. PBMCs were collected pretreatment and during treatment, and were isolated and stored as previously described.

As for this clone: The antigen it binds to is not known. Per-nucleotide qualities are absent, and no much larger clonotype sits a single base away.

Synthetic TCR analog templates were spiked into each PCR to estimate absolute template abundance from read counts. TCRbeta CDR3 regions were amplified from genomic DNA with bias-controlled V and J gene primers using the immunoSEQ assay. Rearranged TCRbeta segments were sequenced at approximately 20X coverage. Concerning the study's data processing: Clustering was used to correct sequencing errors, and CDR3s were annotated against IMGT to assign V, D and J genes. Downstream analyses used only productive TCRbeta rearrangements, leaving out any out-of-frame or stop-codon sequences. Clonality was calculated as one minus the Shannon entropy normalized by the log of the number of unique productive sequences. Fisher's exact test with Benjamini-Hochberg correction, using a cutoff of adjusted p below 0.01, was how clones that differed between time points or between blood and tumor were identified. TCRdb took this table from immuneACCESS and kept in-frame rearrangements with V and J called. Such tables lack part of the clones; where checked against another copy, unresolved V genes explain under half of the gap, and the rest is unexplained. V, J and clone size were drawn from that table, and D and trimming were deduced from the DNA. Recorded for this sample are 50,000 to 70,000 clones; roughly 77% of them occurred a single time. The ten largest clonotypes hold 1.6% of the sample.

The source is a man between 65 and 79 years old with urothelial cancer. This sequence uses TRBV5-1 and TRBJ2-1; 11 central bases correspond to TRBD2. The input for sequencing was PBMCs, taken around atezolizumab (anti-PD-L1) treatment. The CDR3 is CASSLTGTSGFNEQFF. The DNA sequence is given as TGCGCCAGCAGCTTAACCGGGACTAGCGGCTTCAATGAGCAGTTCTTC.